This TCR beta chain was recovered during a study of a mutant IDH1 vaccine in newly diagnosed glioma. Study-wide findings and caveats: Variations in leading peripheral T cell clonotypes appeared to have no connection with pseudoprogression.

Stated time point: week 35, safety follow-up. Each vaccine dose was 300 ug of mutant IDH1 20-mer peptide, with topical imiquimod. The table came from immunoSEQ multiplex PCR; TCRdb's copy has only in-frame clones and leaves some out. The data show about 54,000 clones, approximately 80% seen once. V was trimmed by 3 bases and J by 7 bases, leaving 11 bases between them. The CDR3 loop spans 12 amino acids. Germline V lookup: CDR1 SGHRS, CDR2 YFSETQ. This clone was detected only once. The antigen is not known. This receptor was taken from a woman under 30 with glioma. This material consisted of PBMCs, taken from a glioma patient whose treatment included an IDH1 peptide vaccine. The chain is built from TRBV5-1 and TRBJ2-7; unclear D gene. The CDR3 sequence is CASSSDQWEQYF. Here the CDR3 DNA reads TGCGCCAGCAGCTCGGACCAGTGGGAGCAGTACTTC.